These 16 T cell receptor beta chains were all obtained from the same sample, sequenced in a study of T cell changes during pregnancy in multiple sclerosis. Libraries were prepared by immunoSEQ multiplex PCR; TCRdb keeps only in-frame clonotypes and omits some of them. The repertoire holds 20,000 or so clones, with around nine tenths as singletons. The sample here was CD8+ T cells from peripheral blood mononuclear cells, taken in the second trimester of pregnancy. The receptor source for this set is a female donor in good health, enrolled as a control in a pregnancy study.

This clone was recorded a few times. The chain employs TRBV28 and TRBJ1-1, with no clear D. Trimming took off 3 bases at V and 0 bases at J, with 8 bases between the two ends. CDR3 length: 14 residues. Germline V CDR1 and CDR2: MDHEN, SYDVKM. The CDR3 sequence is CASSFRLLNTEAFF. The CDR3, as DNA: TGTGCCAGCAGTTTTAGACTCTTGAACACTGAAGCTTTCTTT.

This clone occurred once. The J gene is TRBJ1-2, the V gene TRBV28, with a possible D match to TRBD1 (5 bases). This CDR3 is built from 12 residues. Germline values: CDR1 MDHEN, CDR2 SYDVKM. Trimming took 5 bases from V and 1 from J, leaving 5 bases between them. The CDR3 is CASSDSNYGYTF. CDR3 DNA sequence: TGTGCCAGCAGTGACAGTAACTATGGCTACACCTTC.

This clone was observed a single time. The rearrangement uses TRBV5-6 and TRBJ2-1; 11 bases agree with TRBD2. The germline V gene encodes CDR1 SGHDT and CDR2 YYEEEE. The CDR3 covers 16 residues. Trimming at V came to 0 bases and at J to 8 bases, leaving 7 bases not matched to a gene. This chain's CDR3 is CASSLAQGLAEYEQFF. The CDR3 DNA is TGTGCCAGCAGCTTGGCGCAGGGACTAGCGGAGTATGAGCAGTTCTTC.

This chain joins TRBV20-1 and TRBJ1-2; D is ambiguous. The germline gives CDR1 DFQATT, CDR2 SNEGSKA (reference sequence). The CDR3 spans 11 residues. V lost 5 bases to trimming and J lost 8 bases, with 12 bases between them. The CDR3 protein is CSAPRVGGYTF. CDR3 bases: TGCAGTGCTCCGCGGGTTGGAGGCTACACCTTC.

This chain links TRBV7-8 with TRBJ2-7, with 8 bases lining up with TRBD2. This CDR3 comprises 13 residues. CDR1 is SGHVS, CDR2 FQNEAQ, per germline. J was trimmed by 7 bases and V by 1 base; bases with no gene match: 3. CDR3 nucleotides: TGTGCCAGCAGCTTAGTTGCGGGGGGAGAGCAGTACTTC. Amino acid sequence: CASSLVAGGEQYF.

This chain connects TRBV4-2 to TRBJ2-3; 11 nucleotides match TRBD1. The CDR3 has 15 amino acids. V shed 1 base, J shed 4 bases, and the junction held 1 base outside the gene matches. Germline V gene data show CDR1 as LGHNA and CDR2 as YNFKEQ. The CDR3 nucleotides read TGTGCCAGCAGCCAAGGGACAGGGGGCGCAGATACGCAGTATTTT. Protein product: CASSQGTGGADTQYF.

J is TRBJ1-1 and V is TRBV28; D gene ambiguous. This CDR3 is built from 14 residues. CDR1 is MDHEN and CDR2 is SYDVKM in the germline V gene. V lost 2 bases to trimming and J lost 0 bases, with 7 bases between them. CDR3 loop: CASSLMSMNTEAFF. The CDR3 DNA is TGTGCCAGCAGTTTAATGAGTATGAACACTGAAGCTTTCTTT. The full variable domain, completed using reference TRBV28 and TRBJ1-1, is DVKVTQSSRYLVKRTGEKVFLECVQDMDHENMFWYRQDPGLGLRLIYFSYDVKMKEKGDIPEGYSVSREKKERFSLILESASTNQTSMYLCASSLMSMNTEAFFGQGTRLTVV.

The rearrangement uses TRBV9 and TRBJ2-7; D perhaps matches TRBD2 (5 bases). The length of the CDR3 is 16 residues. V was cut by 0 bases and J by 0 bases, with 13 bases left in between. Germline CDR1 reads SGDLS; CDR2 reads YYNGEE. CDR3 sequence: CASSVGGLAASYEQYF. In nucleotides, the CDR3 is TGTGCCAGCAGCGTAGGTGGCCTAGCCGCCTCCTACGAGCAGTACTTC.

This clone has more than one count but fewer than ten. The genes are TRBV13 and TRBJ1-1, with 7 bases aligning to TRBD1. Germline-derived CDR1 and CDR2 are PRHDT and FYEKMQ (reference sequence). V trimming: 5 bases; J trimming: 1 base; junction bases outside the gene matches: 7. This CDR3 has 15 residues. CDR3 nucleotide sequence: TGTGCCAGCAGCGTGCGACAGGGTGGGAACACTGAAGCTTTCTTT. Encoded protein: CASSVRQGGNTEAFF.

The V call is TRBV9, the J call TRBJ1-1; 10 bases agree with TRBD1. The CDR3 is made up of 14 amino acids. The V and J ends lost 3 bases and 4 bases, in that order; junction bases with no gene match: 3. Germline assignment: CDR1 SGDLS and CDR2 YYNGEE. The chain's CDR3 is CASSEDRGVTEAFF. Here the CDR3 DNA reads TGTGCCAGCAGCGAGGACAGGGGGGTCACTGAAGCTTTCTTT.

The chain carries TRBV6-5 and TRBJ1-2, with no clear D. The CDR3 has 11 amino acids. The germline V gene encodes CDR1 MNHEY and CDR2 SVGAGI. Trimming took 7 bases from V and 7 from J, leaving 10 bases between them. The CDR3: CASISASGYTF. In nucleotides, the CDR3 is TGTGCCAGCATTTCAGCGTCTGGCTACACCTTC.

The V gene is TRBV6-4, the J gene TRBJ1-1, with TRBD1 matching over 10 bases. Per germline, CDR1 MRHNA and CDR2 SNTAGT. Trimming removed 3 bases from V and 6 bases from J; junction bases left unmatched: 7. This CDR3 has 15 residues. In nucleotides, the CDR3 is TGTGCCAGCAGTGAAAGCTCGGGACAGGGGTCTGAAGCTTTCTTT. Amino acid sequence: CASSESSGQGSEAFF.

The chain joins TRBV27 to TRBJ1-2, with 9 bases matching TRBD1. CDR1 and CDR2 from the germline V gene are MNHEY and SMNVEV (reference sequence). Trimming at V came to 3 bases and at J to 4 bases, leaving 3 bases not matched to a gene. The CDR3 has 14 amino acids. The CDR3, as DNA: TGTGCCAGCAGTTTCGGACAGGGGACCTATGGCTACACCTTC. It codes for CASSFGQGTYGYTF.

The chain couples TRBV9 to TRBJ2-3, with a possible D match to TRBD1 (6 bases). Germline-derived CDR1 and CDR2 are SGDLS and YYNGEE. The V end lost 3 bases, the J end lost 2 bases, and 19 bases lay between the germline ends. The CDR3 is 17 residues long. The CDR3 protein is CASSEDPDRPNTDTQYF. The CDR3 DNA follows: TGTGCCAGCAGCGAAGACCCAGACAGGCCGAACACAGATACGCAGTATTTT.

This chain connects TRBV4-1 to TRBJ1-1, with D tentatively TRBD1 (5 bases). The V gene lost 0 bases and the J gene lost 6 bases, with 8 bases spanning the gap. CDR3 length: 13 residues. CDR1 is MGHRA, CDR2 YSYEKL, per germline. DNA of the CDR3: TGCGCCAGCAGCCAAGACGGGGGAGCTGAAGCTTTCTTT. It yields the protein CASSQDGGAEAFF.

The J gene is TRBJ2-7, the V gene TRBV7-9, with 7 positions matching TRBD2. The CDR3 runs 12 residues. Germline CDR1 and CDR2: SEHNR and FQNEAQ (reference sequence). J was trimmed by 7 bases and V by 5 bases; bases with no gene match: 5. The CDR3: CASSLFGGEQYF. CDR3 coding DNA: TGTGCCAGCAGCCTGTTCGGGGGGGAGCAGTACTTC.